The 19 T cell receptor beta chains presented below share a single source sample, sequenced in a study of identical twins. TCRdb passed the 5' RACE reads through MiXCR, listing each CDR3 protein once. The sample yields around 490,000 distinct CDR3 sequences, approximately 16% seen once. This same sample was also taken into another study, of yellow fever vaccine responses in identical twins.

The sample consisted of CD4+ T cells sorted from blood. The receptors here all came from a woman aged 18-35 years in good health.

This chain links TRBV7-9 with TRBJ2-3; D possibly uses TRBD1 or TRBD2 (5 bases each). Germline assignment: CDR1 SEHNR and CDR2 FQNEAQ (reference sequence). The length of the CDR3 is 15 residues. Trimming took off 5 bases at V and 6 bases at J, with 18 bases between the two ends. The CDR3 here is CASSQPPPGRDTQYF. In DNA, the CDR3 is TGTGCCAGCAGCCAACCCCCGCCGGGACGGGATACGCAGTATTTT.

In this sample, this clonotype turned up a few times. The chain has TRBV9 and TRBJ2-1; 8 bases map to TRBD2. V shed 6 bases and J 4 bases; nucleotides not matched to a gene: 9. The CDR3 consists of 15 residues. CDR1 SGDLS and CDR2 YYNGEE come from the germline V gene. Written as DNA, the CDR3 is TGTGCCAGCATAAGAGACGGGAGGGGATACAATGAGCAGTTCTTC. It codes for CASIRDGRGYNEQFF.

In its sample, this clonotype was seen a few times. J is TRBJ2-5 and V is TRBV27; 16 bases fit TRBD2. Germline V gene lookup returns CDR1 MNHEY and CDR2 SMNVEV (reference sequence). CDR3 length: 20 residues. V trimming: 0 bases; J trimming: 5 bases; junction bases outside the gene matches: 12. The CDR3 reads CASSLSGTSGRARLGETQYF. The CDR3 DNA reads TGTGCCAGCAGTTTATCAGGGACTAGCGGGAGGGCCCGTCTGGGGGAGACCCAGTACTTC.

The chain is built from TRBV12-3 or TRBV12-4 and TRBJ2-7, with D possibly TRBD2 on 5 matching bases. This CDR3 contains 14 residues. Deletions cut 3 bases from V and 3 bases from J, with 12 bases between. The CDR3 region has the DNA TGTGCCAGCAGTTTTGGACCCCGGGGCTACGAGCAGTACTTC. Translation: CASSFGPRGYEQYF.

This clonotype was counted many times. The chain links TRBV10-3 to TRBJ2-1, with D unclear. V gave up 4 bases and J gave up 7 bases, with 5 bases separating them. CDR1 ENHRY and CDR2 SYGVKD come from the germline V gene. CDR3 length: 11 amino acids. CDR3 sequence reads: CAISAENEQFF. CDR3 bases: TGTGCCATCAGTGCGGAAAATGAGCAGTTCTTC.

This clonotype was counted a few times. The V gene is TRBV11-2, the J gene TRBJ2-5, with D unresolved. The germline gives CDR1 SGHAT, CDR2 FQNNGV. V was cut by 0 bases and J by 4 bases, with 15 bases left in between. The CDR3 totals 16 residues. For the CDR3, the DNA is TGTGCCAGCAGCTTAGATAGGAAAGCGATGACAGAGACCCAGTACTTC. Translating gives CASSLDRKAMTETQYF.

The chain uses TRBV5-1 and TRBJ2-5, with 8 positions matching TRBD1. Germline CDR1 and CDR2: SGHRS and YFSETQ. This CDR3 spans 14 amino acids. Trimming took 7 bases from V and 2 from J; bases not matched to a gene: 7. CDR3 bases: TGCGCCAGCCGAATCCGACAGGGGCAAGAGACCCAGTACTTC. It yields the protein CASRIRQGQETQYF.

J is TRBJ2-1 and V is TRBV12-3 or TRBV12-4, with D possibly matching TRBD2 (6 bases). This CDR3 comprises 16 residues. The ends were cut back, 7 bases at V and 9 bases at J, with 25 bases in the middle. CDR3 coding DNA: TGTGCCAGCATCTTACTAGCCGGGACCCTCCTGGGTGAGCAGTTCTTC. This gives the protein CASILLAGTLLGEQFF.

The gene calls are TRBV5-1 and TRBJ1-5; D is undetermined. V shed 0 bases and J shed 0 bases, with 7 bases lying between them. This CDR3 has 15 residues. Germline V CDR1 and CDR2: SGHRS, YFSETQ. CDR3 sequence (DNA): TGCGCCAGCAGCTTGGAGGGAGGTAGCAATCAGCCCCAGCATTTT. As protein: CASSLEGGSNQPQHF.

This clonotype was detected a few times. The CDR3 loop is CASSQADSHSGANVLTF. The CDR3 region has the DNA TGCGCCAGCAGCCAAGCCGACAGCCACTCTGGGGCCAACGTCCTGACTTTC. This rearrangement joins TRBV4-1 to TRBJ2-6; D is perhaps TRBD1 (5 bases). The CDR3 runs 17 residues. CDR1 and CDR2 (germline): MGHRA, YSYEKL. Trimming cost V 1 base and J 0 bases, with 10 bases left between them.

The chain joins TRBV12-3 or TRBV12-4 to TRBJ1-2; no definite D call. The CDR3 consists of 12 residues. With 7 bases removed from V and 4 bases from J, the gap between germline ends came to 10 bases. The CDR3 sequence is CASTPGPYGYTF. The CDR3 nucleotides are TGTGCCAGCACGCCAGGCCCCTATGGCTACACCTTC.

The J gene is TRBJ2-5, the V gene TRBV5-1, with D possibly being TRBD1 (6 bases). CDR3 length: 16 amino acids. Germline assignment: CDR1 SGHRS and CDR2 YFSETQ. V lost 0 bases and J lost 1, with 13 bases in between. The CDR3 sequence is CASSLASRGGQETQYF. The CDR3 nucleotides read TGCGCCAGCAGCTTGGCTAGCCGAGGGGGCCAAGAGACCCAGTACTTC.

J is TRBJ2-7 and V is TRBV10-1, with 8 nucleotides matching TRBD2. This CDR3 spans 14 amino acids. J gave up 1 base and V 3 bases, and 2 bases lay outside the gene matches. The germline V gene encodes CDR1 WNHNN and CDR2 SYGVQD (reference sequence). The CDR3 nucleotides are TGCGCCAGCAGTGAAAGCGGGAGATCCTACGAGCAGTACTTC. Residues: CASSESGRSYEQYF.

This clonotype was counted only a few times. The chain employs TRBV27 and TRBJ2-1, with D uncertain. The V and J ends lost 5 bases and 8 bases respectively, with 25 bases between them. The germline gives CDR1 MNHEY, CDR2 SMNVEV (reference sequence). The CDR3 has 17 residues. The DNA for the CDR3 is TGTGCCAGCAGTCCTGGCGTTGGGCTAGAGGTGACCGATGAGCAGTTCTTC. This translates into CASSPGVGLEVTDEQFF.

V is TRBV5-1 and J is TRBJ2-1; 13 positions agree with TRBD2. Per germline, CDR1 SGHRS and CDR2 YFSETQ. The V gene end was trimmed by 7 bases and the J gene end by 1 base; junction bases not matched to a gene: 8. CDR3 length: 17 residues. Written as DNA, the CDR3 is TGCGCCAGCCGGGGACTAGCGGGATCCATATCCTACAATGAGCAGTTCTTC. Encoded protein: CASRGLAGSISYNEQFF. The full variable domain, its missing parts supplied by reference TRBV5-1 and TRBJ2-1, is KAGVTQTPRYLIKTRGQQVTLSCSPISGHRSVSWYQQTPGQGLQFLFEYFSETQRNKGNFPGRFSGRQFSNSRSEMNVSTLELGDSALYLCASRGLAGSISYNEQFFGPGTRLTVL.

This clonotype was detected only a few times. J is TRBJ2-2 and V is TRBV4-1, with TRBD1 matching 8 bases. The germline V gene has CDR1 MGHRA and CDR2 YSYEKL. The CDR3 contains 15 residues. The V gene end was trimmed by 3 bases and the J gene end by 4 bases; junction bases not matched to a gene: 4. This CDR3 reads CASSQTGAPTGELFF. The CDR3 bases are TGCGCCAGCAGCCAGACAGGGGCGCCCACCGGGGAGCTGTTTTTT.

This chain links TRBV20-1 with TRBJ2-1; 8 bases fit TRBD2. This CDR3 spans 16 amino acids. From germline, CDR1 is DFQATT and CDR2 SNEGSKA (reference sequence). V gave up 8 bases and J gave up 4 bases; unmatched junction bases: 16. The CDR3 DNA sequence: TGCAGTTCTAACCCATTACTAGCGGAGCAATACAATGAGCAGTTCTTC. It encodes CSSNPLLAEQYNEQFF.

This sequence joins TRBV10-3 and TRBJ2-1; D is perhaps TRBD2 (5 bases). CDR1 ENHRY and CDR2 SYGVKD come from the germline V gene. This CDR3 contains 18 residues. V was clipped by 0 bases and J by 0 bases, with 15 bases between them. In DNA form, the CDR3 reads TGTGCCATCAGTGAGTCGGCCCAGGCGGGCAGCTCCTACAATGAGCAGTTCTTC. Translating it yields CAISESAQAGSSYNEQFF.

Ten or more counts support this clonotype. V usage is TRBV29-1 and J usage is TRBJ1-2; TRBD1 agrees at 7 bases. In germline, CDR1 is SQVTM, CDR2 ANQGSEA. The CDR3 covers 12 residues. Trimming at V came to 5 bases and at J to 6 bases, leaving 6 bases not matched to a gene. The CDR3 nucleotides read TGCAGCGTTTCCGACAGGGAAGATGGCTACACCTTC. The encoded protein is CSVSDREDGYTF.